This T cell receptor beta chain is from a study of tumor-infiltrating lymphocytes in primary liver carcinoma. In the study overall: Measuring roughly 4 to 10 cm across, the tumors were staged as T1-T3 N0M0.

Starting material for RNA and DNA co-extraction consisted of about 17-32 mg of unsorted bulk tissue. Patients showed chronic HBV infection and an absence of prior treatment. Tumor samples uniformly had over 85% viable tumor cells. Regarding the study as a whole: The 250 largest clones made up significantly more of tumor than blood repertoires (p = 0.039).

Starting from 450 to 500 ng of total RNA, TCR beta cDNA was produced with a primer in the constant region. Slightly modified ARM-PCR served as the procedure for the TCR beta libraries. These libraries came from three rounds of nested multiplex PCR. The first two PCR rounds used TRBV1-TRBV30 forward primers with a C-beta reverse primer, 9 to 11 cycles each. TCRdb independently ran MiXCR on the multiplex PCR reads; one entry per CDR3 protein. The data show about 210,000 distinct CDR3 sequences, around four fifths seen once. Many counts were recorded for this clonotype. Its specificity is not known. The CDR3 is 15 amino acids. V dropped 4 bases and J dropped 1; count of bases not matched to a gene: 6. The germline gives CDR1 SGHDT, CDR2 YYEEEE.

The material sequenced was tumor tissue from primary liver carcinoma. The chain recombines TRBV5-6 with TRBJ2-5; 8 nucleotides align to TRBD1. This receptor was identified in a man aged 35 to 55 with primary liver carcinoma and hepatitis B virus infection. CDR3 loop: CASSLDRGIQETQYF. CDR3 coding DNA: TGTGCCAGCAGCCTTGACAGGGGCATCCAAGAGACCCAGTACTTC. Complete variable domain (other parts from reference TRBV5-6 and TRBJ2-5): DAGVTQSPTHLIKTRGQQVTLRCSPKSGHDTVSWYQQALGQGPQFIFQYYEEEERQRGNFPDRFSGHQFPNYSSELNVNALLLGDSALYLCASSLDRGIQETQYFGPGTRLLVL.